Listed below are T cell receptor beta chains from one sample, sequenced in a study of OX40 agonist ivuxolimab in advanced cancers. The data were produced by immunoSEQ multiplex PCR, yet TCRdb's version contains in-frame clones alone and is incomplete. The data show tens of thousands of clones, 75% to 90% seen once. The starting material was CD4+ or CD8+ T cells sorted from blood, obtained in a trial of the OX40 agonist ivuxolimab. Receptor source: an adult with an advanced solid tumor such as melanoma, head and neck, liver or kidney cancer. The CDR3 runs from the conserved cysteine through the conserved F or W. D genes are given only for firm matches. Size values are once, few and many counts, or a class for expanded clones, and some rows have none.

clone size	D gene	V gene	J gene	CDR3 protein	CDR3 DNA
few	.	TRBV28	TRBJ1-5	CATHRGYSNQPQHF	TGTGCCACCCACCGGGGATATAGCAATCAGCCCCAGCATTTT
.	TRBD1	TRBV6-5	TRBJ1-5	CASSPGQGARQPQHF	TGTGCCAGCAGCCCGGGACAGGGGGCAAGGCAGCCCCAGCATTTT
.	TRBD2	TRBV9	TRBJ2-7	CASSSGGRTYEQYF	TGTGCCAGCAGCTCCGGGGGGAGAACCTACGAGCAGTACTTC
.	.	TRBV6-1	TRBJ1-1	CASSELAGRNTEAFF	TGTGCCAGCAGTGAATTAGCCGGGAGGAACACTGAAGCTTTCTTT
.	.	TRBV7-9	TRBJ2-7	CASSLRRQGGSYEQYF	TGTGCCAGCAGCTTACGTAGGCAGGGGGGGTCCTACGAGCAGTACTTC
.	TRBD2	TRBV27	TRBJ2-1	CASSLSLAGDYNEQFF	TGTGCCAGCAGTTTATCCCTAGCGGGAGATTACAATGAGCAGTTCTTC
.	.	TRBV28	TRBJ2-7	CASSPSHEQYF	TGTGCCAGCAGCCCGTCCCACGAGCAGTACTTC
few	.	TRBV9	TRBJ2-7	CASSGGGGGYEQYF	TGTGCCAGCAGCGGAGGGGGAGGCGGCTACGAGCAGTACTTC
.	.	TRBV4-1	TRBJ2-1	CASSQTLTSYNEQFF	TGCGCCAGCAGCCAAACGCTAACAAGCTACAATGAGCAGTTCTTC
.	.	TRBV27	TRBJ2-7	CASSLGTEQYF	TGTGCCAGCAGTTTGGGGACGGAGCAGTACTTC
.	.	TRBV6-5	TRBJ1-2	CASSYIFTDFYGYTF	TGTGCCAGCAGTTATATTTTTACAGACTTCTATGGCTACACCTTC
.	.	TRBV19	TRBJ1-5	CASSIWEQPDQPQHF	TGTGCCAGTAGTATTTGGGAACAGCCCGATCAGCCCCAGCATTTT
.	.	TRBV4-1	TRBJ1-1	CASSIGVEGTTEAFF	TGCGCCAGCAGCATCGGGGTCGAGGGGACCACTGAAGCTTTCTTT
.	.	TRBV11-2	TRBJ1-1	CASSLGTGEAFF	TGTGCCAGCAGCTTAGGAACCGGTGAAGCTTTCTTT
.	TRBD2	TRBV7-2	TRBJ2-7	CASRPGGYRDAGYEQYF	TGTGCCAGCAGGCCGGGGGGGTATCGGGATGCCGGGTACGAGCAGTACTTC
once	.	TRBV7-9	TRBJ2-7	CASSLAASNEQYF	TGTGCCAGCAGCTTAGCGGCCAGTAACGAGCAGTACTTC
.	.	TRBV28	TRBJ2-3	CASSLLRTKFPDTQYF	TGTGCCAGCAGTTTATTGAGGACTAAGTTCCCAGATACGCAGTATTTT
.	TRBD2	TRBV18	TRBJ2-1	CASSPPRGSKTTNEQFF	TGTGCCAGCTCACCACCCCGCGGGAGCAAAACTACCAATGAGCAGTTCTTC
.	.	TRBV9	TRBJ2-3	CASSASGRGTDTQYF	TGTGCCAGCAGCGCTAGTGGAAGGGGCACAGATACGCAGTATTTT
.	TRBD2	TRBV11-2	TRBJ2-7	CASSQAGTPRPPREQYF	TGTGCCAGTTCCCAAGCGGGAACTCCCCGTCCTCCCCGCGAGCAGTACTTC
.	.	TRBV27	TRBJ2-4	CASSFRARGDIQYF	TGTGCCAGCAGTTTTAGGGCCCGAGGGGACATTCAGTACTTC
.	TRBD1	TRBV7-9	TRBJ2-1	CASSSTGTGVFNEQFF	TGTGCCAGCAGCTCGACCGGGACAGGGGTTTTCAATGAGCAGTTCTTC
once	TRBD2	TRBV4-1	TRBJ2-1	CASSGLAGATYNEQFF	TGCGCCAGCAGCGGTCTAGCGGGAGCGACCTACAATGAGCAGTTCTTC
.	.	TRBV19	TRBJ2-7	CASSIAGTSEQYF	TGTGCCAGTAGTATAGCAGGGACGTCCGAGCAGTACTTC
.	.	TRBV28	TRBJ1-1	CASSPTIGRPEAFF	TGTGCCAGCAGTCCCACGATAGGGCGGCCTGAAGCTTTCTTT
.	.	TRBV5-6	TRBJ2-5	CASSFGPLETQYF	TGTGCCAGCAGCTTTGGACCCCTGGAGACCCAGTACTTC
.	TRBD2	TRBV7-9	TRBJ2-2	CASSPSSGDNTGELFF	TGTGCCAGCAGCCCTAGTAGCGGGGATAACACCGGGGAGCTGTTTTTT
.	TRBD2	TRBV19	TRBJ2-2	CASSIEGLAGTGELFF	TGTGCCAGTAGTATAGAGGGACTAGCAGGCACCGGGGAGCTGTTTTTT
.	TRBD1	TRBV6-5	TRBJ2-1	CASSPGQGINEQFF	TGTGCCAGCAGTCCCGGACAGGGTATCAATGAGCAGTTCTTC
.	TRBD1	TRBV2	TRBJ2-1	CASLGQGVYNEQFF	TGTGCCAGCCTCGGACAGGGGGTCTACAATGAGCAGTTCTTC
.	.	TRBV19	TRBJ1-4	CASSMTDTATNEKLFF	TGTGCCAGTAGTATGACAGATACCGCAACTAATGAAAAACTGTTTTTT
.	TRBD1	TRBV7-9	TRBJ2-1	CASRGDSRNNEQFF	TGTGCCAGCAGGGGGGACAGTCGGAACAATGAGCAGTTCTTC
.	TRBD2	TRBV19	TRBJ2-1	CASSSGTSGYNEQFF	TGTGCCAGTAGTTCTGGGACTAGCGGTTACAATGAGCAGTTCTTC
.	.	TRBV28	TRBJ2-1	CASSPYNEQFF	TGTGCCAGCAGTCCTTACAATGAGCAGTTCTTC
.	.	TRBV9	TRBJ2-1	CASSPRRTAYNEQFF	TGTGCCAGCAGCCCACGGAGGACAGCATACAATGAGCAGTTCTTC
.	TRBD2	TRBV27	TRBJ2-5	CASSLAFAGSGYQETQYF	TGTGCCAGCAGTTTGGCTTTCGCAGGTAGCGGGTACCAAGAGACCCAGTACTTC
.	.	TRBV9	TRBJ1-1	CASSPVPGDTEAFF	TGTGCCAGCAGCCCCGTCCCGGGGGACACTGAAGCTTTCTTT
.	.	TRBV28	TRBJ2-7	CASTMGEFGSYEQYF	TGTGCCAGCACCATGGGCGAGTTTGGCTCCTACGAGCAGTACTTC
.	TRBD1	TRBV9	TRBJ1-1	CASSATGVATEAFF	TGTGCCAGCAGCGCAACAGGGGTGGCGACTGAAGCTTTCTTT
once	TRBD1	TRBV14	TRBJ1-2	CASSPGTGLALNYGYTF	TGTGCCAGCAGCCCTGGGACAGGGCTCGCCCTTAACTATGGCTACACCTTC
.	.	TRBV11-3	TRBJ2-2	CASSLDRVSGYTGELFF	TGTGCCAGCAGCTTAGACCGGGTTAGCGGCTACACCGGGGAGCTGTTTTTT
.	TRBD2	TRBV19	TRBJ2-1	CASSSHAGDPLYNEQFF	TGTGCCAGTAGTTCCCACGCGGGGGATCCCCTTTACAATGAGCAGTTCTTC
once	.	TRBV9	TRBJ1-2	CASSEAGGYTF	TGTGCCAGCAGCGAAGCCGGTGGCTACACCTTC
.	TRBD1	TRBV7-9	TRBJ2-5	CASSLADRGPQETQYF	TGTGCCAGCAGCTTAGCGGACAGGGGGCCCCAAGAGACCCAGTACTTC
once	.	TRBV28	TRBJ1-3	CASSPLTGAIYF	TGTGCCAGCAGTCCTCTGACGGGAGCCATATATTTT
.	TRBD2	TRBV5-1	TRBJ2-1	CASSLGGSYNEQFF	TGCGCCAGCAGCCTCGGGGGGTCCTACAATGAGCAGTTCTTC
.	.	TRBV11-2	TRBJ2-1	CASSFRTPPYNEQFF	TGTGCCAGCAGCTTTCGGACTCCCCCCTACAATGAGCAGTTCTTC
.	TRBD2	TRBV5-4	TRBJ2-7	CASSRGLAGYSYEQYF	TGTGCCAGCAGCCGAGGACTAGCGGGATACTCCTACGAGCAGTACTTC
.	.	TRBV5-8	TRBJ2-1	CASSLYYNEQFF	TGTGCCAGCAGCTTGTACTACAATGAGCAGTTCTTC
.	.	TRBV7-8	TRBJ1-1	CASSLGTGNTEAFF	TGTGCCAGCAGCTTAGGTACAGGGAACACTGAAGCTTTCTTT
.	TRBD2	TRBV27	TRBJ2-1	CATMGLKGNEQFF	TGTGCCACCATGGGACTAAAAGGAAATGAGCAGTTCTTC
.	TRBD2	TRBV27	TRBJ2-7	CASSRLGGRSSGEQYF	TGTGCCAGCAGTCGACTGGGCGGGAGGTCATCAGGCGAGCAGTACTTC
.	TRBD2	TRBV13	TRBJ2-3	CASSSDSGGPTDTQYF	TGTGCCAGCAGCTCGGACTCGGGAGGACCCACAGATACGCAGTATTTT
medium-sized	.	TRBV7-9	TRBJ2-1	CASSLRGESRYNEQFF	TGTGCCAGCAGCTTAAGGGGGGAGAGCCGCTACAATGAGCAGTTCTTC
few	.	TRBV7-9	TRBJ1-5	CASSLGQRQPQHF	TGTGCCAGCAGCTTAGGACAGCGTCAGCCCCAGCATTTT